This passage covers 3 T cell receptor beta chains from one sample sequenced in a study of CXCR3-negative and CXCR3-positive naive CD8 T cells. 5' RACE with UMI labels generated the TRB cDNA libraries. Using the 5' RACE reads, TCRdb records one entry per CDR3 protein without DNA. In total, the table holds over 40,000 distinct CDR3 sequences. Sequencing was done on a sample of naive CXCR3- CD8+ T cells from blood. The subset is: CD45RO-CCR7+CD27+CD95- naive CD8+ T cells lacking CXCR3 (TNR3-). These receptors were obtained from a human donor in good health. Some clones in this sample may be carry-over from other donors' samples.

CDR3 loop: CASTPGWGPYEQYF. V is TRBV12-3 or TRBV12-4 and J is TRBJ2-7; TCRdb's D call of TRBD1 is untestable without DNA. CDR3 length: 14 residues.

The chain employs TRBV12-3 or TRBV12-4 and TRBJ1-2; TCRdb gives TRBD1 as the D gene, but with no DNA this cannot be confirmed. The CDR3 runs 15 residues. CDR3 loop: CASSFLSGQLYGYTF.

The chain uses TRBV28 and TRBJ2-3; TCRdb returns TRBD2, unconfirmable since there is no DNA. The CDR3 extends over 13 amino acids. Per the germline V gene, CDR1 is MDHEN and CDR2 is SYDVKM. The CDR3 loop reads CASNGGAPDTQYF.